This TCR beta chain was observed in a study of T cells in localized non-small cell lung cancer. Notes on the study in general: There was an association of higher blood T cell density with longer overall survival. Sequencing was restricted to one tumor region; therefore, heterogeneity remains possible. Uninvolved adjacent lung, not tumor, had the highest T cell clonality. A median approximately 57 of the top 100 tumor clones appeared in adjacent lung.

The V gene's germline CDR1 is SGHRS and CDR2 YFSETQ. V shed 6 bases and J shed 2 bases, with 16 bases lying between them. There are 15 residues in the CDR3. TCRdb keeps only in-frame clones here, not all; method: immunoSEQ multiplex PCR. The sample carries some 80,000 clones, almost 85% recorded once. Worth noting for this clone: The target antigen is unknown.

The sample was peripheral blood, taken before any cancer treatment. This receptor was taken from a man aged 40 to 70 with stage I lung adenocarcinoma. The chain has TRBV5-1 and TRBJ2-3, with a tentative D call TRBD1 (5 bases). The CDR3 DNA is TGCGCCAGCACTCGGACAAATATGGTCACAGATACGCAGTATTTT. Translating gives CASTRTNMVTDTQYF. The full variable domain, its missing parts supplied by reference TRBV5-1 and TRBJ2-3, is KAGVTQTPRYLIKTRGQQVTLSCSPISGHRSVSWYQQTPGQGLQFLFEYFSETQRNKGNFPGRFSGRQFSNSRSEMNVSTLELGDSALYLCASTRTNMVTDTQYFGPGTRLTVL.